This T cell receptor beta chain was recovered during a study of blood T cell repertoires in COVID-19. Whole-study context: Samples came from the United States, Italy and Spain, spanning acute and convalescent COVID-19. Sample material is recorded as cDNA or gDNA derived from T cells, B-cell-depleted T cells, or PBMCs.

Germline assignment: CDR1 SGHTA and CDR2 FQGNSA. There are 15 residues in the CDR3. Unmatched junction bases numbered 3, after V lost 1 base and J lost 2 bases. In the authors' workflow: By means of reference gene primer amplification, nucleated cell counts were estimated. TCRdb's table, derived via immunoSEQ multiplex PCR, lists solely in-frame clones and lacks some. V, J and clone size are taken as reported in that table, and D and trimming were inferred from the DNA itself. Of about 110,000 clones listed, roughly 82% are singletons. The receptor comes from a middle-aged woman with acute or convalescent COVID-19. Sequencing used peripheral blood. The chain is built from TRBV7-2 and TRBJ2-7; 9 nucleotides line up with TRBD1. The CDR3 DNA is TGTGCCAGCAGCTTAGGACAGGGGGGGACCTACGAGCAGTACTTC. This codes for CASSLGQGGTYEQYF. Looking up the rest from reference TRBV7-2 and TRBJ2-7 gives the full variable domain: GAGVSQSPSNKVTEKGKDVELRCDPISGHTALYWYRQSLGQGLEFLIYFQGNSAPDKSGLPSDRFSAERTGGSVSTLTIQRTQQEDSAVYLCASSLGQGGTYEQYFGPGTRLTVT.